This TCR beta chain was sequenced for a study of blood T cell repertoires in COVID-19. Study-wide background: Whether acute or convalescent, the COVID-19 samples came from the United States, Italy and Spain.

The method was immunoSEQ multiplex PCR; TCRdb's version includes in-frame clones alone and lacks a portion of them. Among under 250,000 clones, roughly 86% were seen once, and the ten largest hold roughly 4%. Trimming removed 7 bases from V and 5 bases from J, with 14 bases in between. There are 14 residues in the CDR3. CDR1 and CDR2 (germline): LGHNT, FRNRAP. The chain has TRBV12-5 and TRBJ2-2; tentative D call: TRBD2 (7 bases). Sequencing input: peripheral blood. The TCR originated in a man aged 50 to 59 with acute or convalescent COVID-19. CDR3 amino acids: CASAGSGTTGELFF. In nucleotides, the CDR3 is TGTGCTAGTGCCGGAAGCGGGACAACCGGGGAGCTGTTTTTT.